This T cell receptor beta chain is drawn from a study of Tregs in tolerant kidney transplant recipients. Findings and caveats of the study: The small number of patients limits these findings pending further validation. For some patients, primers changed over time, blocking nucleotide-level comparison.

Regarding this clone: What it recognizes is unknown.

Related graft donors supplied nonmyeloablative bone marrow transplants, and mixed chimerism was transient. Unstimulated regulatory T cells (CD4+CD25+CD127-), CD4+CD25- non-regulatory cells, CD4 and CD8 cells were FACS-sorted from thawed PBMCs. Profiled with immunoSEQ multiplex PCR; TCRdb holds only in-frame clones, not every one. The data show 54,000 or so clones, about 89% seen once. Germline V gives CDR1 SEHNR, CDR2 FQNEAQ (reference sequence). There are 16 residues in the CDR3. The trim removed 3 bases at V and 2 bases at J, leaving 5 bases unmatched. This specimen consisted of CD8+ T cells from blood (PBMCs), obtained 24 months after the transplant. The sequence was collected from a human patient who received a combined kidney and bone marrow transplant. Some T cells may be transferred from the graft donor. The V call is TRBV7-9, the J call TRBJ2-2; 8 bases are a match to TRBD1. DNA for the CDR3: TGTGCCAGCAGCTTGTTGGCAGGGGGCAACACCGGGGAGCTGTTTTTT. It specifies CASSLLAGGNTGELFF. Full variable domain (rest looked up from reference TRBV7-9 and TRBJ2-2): DTGVSQNPRHKITKRGQNVTFRCDPISEHNRLYWYRQTLGQGPEFLTYFQNEAQLEKSRLLSDRFSAERPKGSFSTLEIQRTEQGDSAMYLCASSLLAGGNTGELFFGEGSRLTVL.